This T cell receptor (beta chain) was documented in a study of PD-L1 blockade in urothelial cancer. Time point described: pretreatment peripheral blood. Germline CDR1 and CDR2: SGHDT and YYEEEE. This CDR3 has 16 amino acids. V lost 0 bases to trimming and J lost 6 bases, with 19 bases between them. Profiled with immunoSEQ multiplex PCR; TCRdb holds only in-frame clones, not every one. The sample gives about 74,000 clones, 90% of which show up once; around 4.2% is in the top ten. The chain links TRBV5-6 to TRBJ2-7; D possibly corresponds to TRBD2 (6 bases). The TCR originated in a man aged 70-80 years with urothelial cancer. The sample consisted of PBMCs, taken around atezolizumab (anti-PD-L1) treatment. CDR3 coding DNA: TGTGCCAGCAGCTTGGCCCAGACTAGGAGTGTGGGCGAGCAGTACTTC. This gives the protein CASSLAQTRSVGEQYF.